What follows is one T cell receptor beta chain and its context. The CDR3 contains 14 residues. Trimming left V 2 bases short and J 3 bases short, with 10 bases between. The germline gives CDR1 WSHSY, CDR2 SAAADI. The repertoire was sequenced with immunoSEQ multiplex PCR; TCRdb's copy has only in-frame clones and lacks some. Here the sample spans approximately 13,000 clones, 27% being singletons. Treatment reported: randomized to nivolumab then ipilimumab (arm A) or the reverse (arm B). DNA-damaging chemotherapy had not been given to any patient beforehand. This sample stems from a study of sequential checkpoint blockade in melanoma. Across the whole study: Arm A got nivolumab then ipilimumab; arm B the reverse, 1:1.

The starting material was tumor tissue (inferred from file names), obtained from a patient given nivolumab and ipilimumab in sequence. This sequence joins TRBV10-2 and TRBJ1-2; no definite D call. This TCR derives from a human donor with melanoma. Here the CDR3 DNA reads TGCGCCAGCAGTGAGCCGGGCAGCTACTATGGCTACACCTTC. Residues: CASSEPGSYYGYTF.